What follows is one T cell receptor beta chain and its context. Its antigen is not identified. The source of the sample is a study of T-cell reconstitution after alpha-beta-depleted transplantation in children. Study results and caveats: Surviving thymic progenitors and recipient T cells were the source of high TCRbeta diversity at day 60 in some patients. Newly made T cells mostly supplied T-cell counts and diversity one year after transplant. Where alpha-beta T cells came from about two months after transplant was reportedly several hundred expanded graft clones.

TCRbeta library preparation incorporated unique molecular identifiers. TCRdb called the PCR reads again in MiXCR, with one record for every CDR3 protein. The table includes 200,000 or so distinct CDR3 sequences, roughly 6% detected once. CDR1 and CDR2 (germline): SNHLY, FYNNEI. The CDR3 has 18 residues. The clonotype comes from a girl in the first two years of life with combined immunodeficiency, due to receive a stem cell transplant. Source: PBMCs, taken before TCRalphabeta/CD19-depleted stem cell transplant. V usage is TRBV2 and J usage is TRBJ2-1; 14 bases agree with TRBD2. CDR3 nucleotides: TGTACCATCAGTGGGACTAGCGGGAGTTCTTTCGCCTACAATGAGCAGTTCTTC. It yields the protein CTISGTSGSSFAYNEQFF.